This T cell receptor beta chain was captured in a study of blood T cell repertoires in COVID-19. Cohort 3 recovery required two negative PCRs, clearance, or symptom resolution. Unmatched junction bases numbered 8, after V lost 3 bases and J lost 7 bases. The germline V gene has CDR1 MDHEN and CDR2 SYDVKM. The CDR3 totals 15 residues. Assay used: immunoSEQ multiplex PCR; TCRdb lists only in-frame clones, some missing. The profile covers roughly 150,000 clones, with about 81% appearing a single time and around 7% taken by the ten largest. In its sample, this clone was seen a few times. This sequence joins TRBV28 and TRBJ1-1, with TRBD1 matching over 10 bases. Sequencing was carried out using PBMCs or T cells enriched from blood (not recorded which). This clonotype was obtained from a man between 50 and 59 years old who had recovered from COVID-19. For the CDR3, the DNA is TGTGCCAGCAGTTTCCGGGACAGGGGACGGGGTGAAGCTTTCTTT. Its protein is CASSFRDRGRGEAFF. The entire variable domain, with the rest obtained from reference TRBV28 and TRBJ1-1, is as follows: DVKVTQSSRYLVKRTGEKVFLECVQDMDHENMFWYRQDPGLGLRLIYFSYDVKMKEKGDIPEGYSVSREKKERFSLILESASTNQTSMYLCASSFRDRGRGEAFFGQGTRLTVV.